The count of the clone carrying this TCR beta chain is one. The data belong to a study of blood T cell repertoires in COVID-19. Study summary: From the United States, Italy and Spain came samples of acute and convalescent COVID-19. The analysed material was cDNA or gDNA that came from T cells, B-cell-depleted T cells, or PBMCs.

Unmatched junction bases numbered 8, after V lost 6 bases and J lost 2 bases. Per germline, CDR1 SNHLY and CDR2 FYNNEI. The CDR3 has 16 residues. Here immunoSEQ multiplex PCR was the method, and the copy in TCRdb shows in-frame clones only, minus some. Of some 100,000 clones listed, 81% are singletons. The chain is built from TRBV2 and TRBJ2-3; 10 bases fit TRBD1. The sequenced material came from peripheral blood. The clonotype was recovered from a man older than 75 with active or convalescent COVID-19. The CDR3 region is CASRDRQGANTDTQYF. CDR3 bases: TGTGCCAGCAGGGACCGACAGGGGGCTAACACAGATACGCAGTATTTT.